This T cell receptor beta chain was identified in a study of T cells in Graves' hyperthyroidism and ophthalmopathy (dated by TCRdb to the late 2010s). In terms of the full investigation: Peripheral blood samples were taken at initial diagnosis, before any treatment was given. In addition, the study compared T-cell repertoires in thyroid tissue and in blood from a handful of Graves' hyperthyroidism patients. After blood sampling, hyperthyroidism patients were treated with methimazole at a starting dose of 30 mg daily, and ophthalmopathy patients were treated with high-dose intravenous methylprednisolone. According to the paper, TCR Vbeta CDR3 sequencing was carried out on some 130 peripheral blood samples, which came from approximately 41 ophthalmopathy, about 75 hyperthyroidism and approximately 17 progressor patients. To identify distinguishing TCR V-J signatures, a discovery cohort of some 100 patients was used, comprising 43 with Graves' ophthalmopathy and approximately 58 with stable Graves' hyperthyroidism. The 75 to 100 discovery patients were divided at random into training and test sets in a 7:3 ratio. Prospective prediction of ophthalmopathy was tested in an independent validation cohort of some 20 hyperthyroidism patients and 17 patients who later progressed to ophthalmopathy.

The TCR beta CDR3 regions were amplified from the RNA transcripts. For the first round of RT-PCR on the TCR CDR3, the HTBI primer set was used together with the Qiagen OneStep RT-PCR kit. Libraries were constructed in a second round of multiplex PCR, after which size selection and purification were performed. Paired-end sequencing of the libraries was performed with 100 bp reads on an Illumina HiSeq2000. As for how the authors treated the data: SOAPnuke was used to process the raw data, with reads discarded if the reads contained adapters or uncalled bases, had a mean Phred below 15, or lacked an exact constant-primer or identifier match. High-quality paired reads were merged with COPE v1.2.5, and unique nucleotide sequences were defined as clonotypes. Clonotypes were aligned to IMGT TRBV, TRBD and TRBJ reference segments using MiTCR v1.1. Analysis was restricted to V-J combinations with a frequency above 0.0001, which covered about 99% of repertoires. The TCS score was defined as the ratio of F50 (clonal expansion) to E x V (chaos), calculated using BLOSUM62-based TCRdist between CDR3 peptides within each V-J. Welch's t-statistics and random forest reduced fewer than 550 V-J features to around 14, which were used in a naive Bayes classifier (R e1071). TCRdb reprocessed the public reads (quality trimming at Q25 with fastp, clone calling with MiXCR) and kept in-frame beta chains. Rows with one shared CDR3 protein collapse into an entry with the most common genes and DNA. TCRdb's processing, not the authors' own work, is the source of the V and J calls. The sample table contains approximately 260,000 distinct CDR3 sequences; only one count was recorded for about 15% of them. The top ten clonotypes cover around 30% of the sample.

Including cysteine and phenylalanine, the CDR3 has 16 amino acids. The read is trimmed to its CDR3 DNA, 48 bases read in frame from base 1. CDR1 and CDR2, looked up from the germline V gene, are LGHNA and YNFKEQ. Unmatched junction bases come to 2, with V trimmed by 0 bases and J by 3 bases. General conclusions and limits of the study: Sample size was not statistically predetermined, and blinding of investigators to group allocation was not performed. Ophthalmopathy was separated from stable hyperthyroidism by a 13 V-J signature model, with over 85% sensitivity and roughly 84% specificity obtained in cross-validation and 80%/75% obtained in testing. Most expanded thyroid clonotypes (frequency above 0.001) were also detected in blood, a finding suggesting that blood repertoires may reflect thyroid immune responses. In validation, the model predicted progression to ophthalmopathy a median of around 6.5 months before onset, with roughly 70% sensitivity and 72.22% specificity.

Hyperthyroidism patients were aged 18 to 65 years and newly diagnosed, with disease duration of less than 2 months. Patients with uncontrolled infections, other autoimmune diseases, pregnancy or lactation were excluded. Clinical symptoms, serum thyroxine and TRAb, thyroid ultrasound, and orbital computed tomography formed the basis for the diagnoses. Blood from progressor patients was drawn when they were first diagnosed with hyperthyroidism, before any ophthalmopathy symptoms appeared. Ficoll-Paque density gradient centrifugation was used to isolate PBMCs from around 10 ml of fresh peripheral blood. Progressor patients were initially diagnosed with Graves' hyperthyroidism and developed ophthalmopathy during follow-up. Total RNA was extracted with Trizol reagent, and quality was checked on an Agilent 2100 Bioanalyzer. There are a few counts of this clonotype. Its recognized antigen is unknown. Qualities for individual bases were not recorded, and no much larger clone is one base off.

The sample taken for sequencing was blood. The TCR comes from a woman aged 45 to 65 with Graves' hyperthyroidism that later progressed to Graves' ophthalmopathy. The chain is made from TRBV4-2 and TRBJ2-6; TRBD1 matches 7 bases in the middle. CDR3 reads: CASSQDTGVGANVLTF. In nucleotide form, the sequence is TGTGCCAGCAGCCAAGATACAGGGGTTGGGGCCAACGTCCTGACTTTC.